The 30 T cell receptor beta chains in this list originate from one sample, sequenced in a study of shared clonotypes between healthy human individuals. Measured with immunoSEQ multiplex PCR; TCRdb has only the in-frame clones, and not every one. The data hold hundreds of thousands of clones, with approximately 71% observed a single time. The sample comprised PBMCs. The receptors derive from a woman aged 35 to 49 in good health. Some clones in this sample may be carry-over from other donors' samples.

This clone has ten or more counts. CDR3 sequence: CASSQETQYF. The CDR3 DNA reads as TGTGCCAGCAGCCAAGAGACCCAGTACTTC. The rearrangement joins TRBV14 to TRBJ2-5; D is undetermined. V was pared by 0 bases and J by 7 bases, with 0 bases between. The CDR3 is 10 residues long. Looked up from germline, CDR1 is SGHDN and CDR2 is FVKESK.

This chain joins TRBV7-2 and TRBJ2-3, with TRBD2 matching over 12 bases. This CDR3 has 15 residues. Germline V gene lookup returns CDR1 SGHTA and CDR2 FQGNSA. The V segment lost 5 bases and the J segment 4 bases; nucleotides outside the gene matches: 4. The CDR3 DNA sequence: TGTGCCAGCAGCCAACGACTAGCGGGAGCAGATACGCAGTATTTT. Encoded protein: CASSQRLAGADTQYF.

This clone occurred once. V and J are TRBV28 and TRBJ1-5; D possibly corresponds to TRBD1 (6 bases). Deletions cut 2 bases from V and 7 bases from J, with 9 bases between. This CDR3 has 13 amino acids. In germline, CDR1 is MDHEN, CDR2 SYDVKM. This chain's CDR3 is CASSLGGPQPQHF. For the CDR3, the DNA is TGTGCCAGCAGTTTAGGGGGGCCGCAGCCCCAGCATTTT.

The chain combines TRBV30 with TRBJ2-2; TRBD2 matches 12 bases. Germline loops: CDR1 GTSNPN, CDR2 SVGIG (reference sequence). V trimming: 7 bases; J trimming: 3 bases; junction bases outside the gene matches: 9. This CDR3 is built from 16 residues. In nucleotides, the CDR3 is TGTGCCTTCGACCCGGGACTAGCGGGTTACACCGGGGAGCTGTTTTTT. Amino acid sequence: CAFDPGLAGYTGELFF.

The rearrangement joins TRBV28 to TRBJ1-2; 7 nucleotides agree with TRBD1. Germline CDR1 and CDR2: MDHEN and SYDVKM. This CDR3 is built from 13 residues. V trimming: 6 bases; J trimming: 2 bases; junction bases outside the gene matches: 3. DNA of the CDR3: TGTGCCAGCAGGTCGACAGGGAACTATGGCTACACCTTC. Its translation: CASRSTGNYGYTF.

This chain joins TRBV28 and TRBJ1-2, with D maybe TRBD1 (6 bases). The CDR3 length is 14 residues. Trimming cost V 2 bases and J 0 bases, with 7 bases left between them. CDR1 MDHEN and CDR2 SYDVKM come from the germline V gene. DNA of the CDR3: TGTGCCAGCAGTTTAGACAGGACTAACTATGGCTACACCTTC. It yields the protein CASSLDRTNYGYTF.

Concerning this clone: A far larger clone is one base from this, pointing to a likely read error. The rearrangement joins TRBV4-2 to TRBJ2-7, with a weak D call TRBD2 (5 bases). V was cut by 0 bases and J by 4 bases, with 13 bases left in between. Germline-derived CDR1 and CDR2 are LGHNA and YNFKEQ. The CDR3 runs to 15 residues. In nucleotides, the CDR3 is TGTGCCAGCAGCCAAGAAGGTAGCGCGCCTTACGAGCAGTACTTC. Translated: CASSQEGSAPYEQYF.

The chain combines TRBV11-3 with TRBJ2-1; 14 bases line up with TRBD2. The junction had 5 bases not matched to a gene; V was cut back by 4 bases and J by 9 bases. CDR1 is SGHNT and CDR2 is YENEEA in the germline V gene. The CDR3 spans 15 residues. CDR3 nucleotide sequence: TGTGCCAGCAGCTCGGGACTAGCGGGAGTAGGTGAGCAGTTCTTC. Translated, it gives CASSSGLAGVGEQFF.

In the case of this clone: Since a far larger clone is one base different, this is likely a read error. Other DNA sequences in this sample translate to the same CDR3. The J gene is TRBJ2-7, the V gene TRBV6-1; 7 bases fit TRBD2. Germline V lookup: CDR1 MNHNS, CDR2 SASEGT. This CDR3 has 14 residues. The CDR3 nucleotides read TGCGCCAGCCTGGGACTATCCGACTCCTACGAGCAGTACTTC. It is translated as CASLGLSDSYEQYF.

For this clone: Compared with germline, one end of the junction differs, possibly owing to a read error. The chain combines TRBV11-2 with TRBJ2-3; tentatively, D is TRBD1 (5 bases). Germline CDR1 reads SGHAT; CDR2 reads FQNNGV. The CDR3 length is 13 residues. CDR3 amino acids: CASSSLDTYTQYF. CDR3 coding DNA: TGTGCCAGCAGCTCCTTGGACACATATACGCAGTATTTT. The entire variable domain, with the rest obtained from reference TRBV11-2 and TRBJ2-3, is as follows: EAGVAQSPRYKIIEKRQSVAFWCNPISGHATLYWYQQILGQGPKLLIQFQNNGVVDDSQLPKDRFSAERLKGVDSTLKIQPAKLEDSAVYLCASSSLDTYTQYFGPGTRLTVL.

The CDR3 DNA reads TGTGCCAGCAGCTTAGATCTTAACTATGGCTACACCTTC. It encodes CASSLDLNYGYTF. This sequence joins TRBV7-2 and TRBJ1-2; D not certain. V dropped 1 base and J dropped 1 base, with 4 bases sitting between them. The CDR3 length is 13 residues. The germline gives CDR1 SGHTA, CDR2 FQGNSA. Full variable domain (rest looked up from reference TRBV7-2 and TRBJ1-2): GAGVSQSPSNKVTEKGKDVELRCDPISGHTALYWYRQSLGQGLEFLIYFQGNSAPDKSGLPSDRFSAERTGGSVSTLTIQRTQQEDSAVYLCASSLDLNYGYTFGSGTRLTVV.

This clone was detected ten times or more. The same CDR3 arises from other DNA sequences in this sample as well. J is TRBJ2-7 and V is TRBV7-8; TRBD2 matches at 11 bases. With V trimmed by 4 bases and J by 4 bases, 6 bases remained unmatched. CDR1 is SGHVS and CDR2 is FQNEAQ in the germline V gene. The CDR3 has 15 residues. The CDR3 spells CASSSRRLAGYEQYF. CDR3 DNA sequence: TGTGCCAGCAGCTCCCGGAGACTAGCGGGATACGAGCAGTACTTC.

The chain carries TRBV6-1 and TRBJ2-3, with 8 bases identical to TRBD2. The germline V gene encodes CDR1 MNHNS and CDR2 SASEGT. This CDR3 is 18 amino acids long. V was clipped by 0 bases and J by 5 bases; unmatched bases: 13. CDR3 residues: CASSEAGGGQPVGDTQYF. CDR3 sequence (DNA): TGTGCCAGCAGTGAAGCCGGGGGGGGCCAGCCCGTTGGAGATACGCAGTATTTT.

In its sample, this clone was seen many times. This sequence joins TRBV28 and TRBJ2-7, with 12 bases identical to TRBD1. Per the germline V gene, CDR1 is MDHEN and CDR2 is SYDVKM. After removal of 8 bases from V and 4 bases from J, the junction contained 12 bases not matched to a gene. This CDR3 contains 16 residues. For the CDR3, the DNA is TGTGCCAGCCCCGGCCCGGGGGACAGGGGGCAATACGAGCAGTACTTC. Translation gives CASPGPGDRGQYEQYF.

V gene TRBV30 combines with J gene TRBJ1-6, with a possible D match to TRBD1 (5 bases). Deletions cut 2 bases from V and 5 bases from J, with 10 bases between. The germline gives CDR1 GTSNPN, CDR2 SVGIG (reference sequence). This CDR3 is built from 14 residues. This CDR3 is CAWSPGGNNSPLHF. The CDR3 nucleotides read TGTGCCTGGAGTCCGGGGGGGAATAATTCACCCCTCCACTTT.

CDR3 in amino acids: CSVLRTGAYEQYF. CDR3 sequence (DNA): TGCAGCGTTTTAAGGACGGGGGCCTACGAGCAGTACTTC. This chain uses TRBV29-1 with TRBJ2-7; possibly TRBD2 for D (6 bases). The length of the CDR3 is 13 residues. Germline assignment: CDR1 SQVTM and CDR2 ANQGSEA. Trimming cost V 5 bases and J 2 bases, with 13 bases left between them.

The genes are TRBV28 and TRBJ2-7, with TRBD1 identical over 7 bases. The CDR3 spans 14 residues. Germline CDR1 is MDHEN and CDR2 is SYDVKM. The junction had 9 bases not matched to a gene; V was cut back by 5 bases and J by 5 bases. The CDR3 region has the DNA TGTGCCAGCAGTGAAAACAGGGGAAGGAACGAGCAGTACTTC. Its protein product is CASSENRGRNEQYF.

The CDR3 is CASSLRAPSAPFEQFF. For the CDR3, the DNA is TGTGCCAGCAGCTTAAGGGCCCCTTCCGCCCCATTTGAGCAGTTCTTC. The chain employs TRBV7-8 and TRBJ2-1; D not certain. This CDR3 has 16 amino acids. Looked up from germline, CDR1 is SGHVS and CDR2 is FQNEAQ. V was pared by 2 bases and J by 9 bases, with 20 bases between.

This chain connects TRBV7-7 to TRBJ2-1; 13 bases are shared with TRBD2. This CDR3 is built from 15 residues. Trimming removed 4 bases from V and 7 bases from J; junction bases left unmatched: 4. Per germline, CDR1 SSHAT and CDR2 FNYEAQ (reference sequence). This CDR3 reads CASSWGLAGSNEQFF. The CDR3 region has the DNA TGTGCCAGCAGCTGGGGACTAGCGGGATCGAATGAGCAGTTCTTC.

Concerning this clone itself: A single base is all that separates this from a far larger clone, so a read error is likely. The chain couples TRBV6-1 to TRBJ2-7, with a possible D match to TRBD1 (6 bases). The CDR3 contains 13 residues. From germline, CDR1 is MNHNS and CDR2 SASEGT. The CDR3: CASSETGKSEQCF. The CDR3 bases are TGTGCCAGCAGTGAAACAGGGAAAAGCGAGCAGTGCTTC.

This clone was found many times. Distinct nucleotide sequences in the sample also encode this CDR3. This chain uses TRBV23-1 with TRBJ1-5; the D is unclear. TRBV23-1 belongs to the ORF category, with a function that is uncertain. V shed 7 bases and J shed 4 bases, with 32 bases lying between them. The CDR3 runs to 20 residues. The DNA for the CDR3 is TGCGCCAGCAACCTTACCGGGCCTCGAGAGAGTTTACCCTCGAATCAGCCCCAGCATTTT. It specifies CASNLTGPRESLPSNQPQHF.

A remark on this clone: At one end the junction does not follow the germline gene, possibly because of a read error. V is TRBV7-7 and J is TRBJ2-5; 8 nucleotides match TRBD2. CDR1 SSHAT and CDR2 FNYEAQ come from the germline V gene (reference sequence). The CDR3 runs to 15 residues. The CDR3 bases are TGTGCTAGCAGCTTAGCCCGGGGGGGAGAGGAGACCCAGTACTTC. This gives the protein CASSLARGGEETQYF.

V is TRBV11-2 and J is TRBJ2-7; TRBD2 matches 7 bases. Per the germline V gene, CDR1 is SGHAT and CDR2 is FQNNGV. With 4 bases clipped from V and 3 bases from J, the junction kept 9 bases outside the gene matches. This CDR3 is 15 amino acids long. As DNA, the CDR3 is TGTGCCAGCAGCTCCCCAGCGGGATCCCTCTACGAGCAGTACTTC. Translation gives CASSSPAGSLYEQYF.

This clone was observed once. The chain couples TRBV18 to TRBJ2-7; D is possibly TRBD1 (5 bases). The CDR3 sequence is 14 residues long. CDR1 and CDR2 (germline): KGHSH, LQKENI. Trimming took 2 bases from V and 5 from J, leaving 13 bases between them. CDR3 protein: CASSPSGLVDEQYF. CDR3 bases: TGTGCCAGCTCACCATCAGGGTTGGTGGACGAGCAGTACTTC.

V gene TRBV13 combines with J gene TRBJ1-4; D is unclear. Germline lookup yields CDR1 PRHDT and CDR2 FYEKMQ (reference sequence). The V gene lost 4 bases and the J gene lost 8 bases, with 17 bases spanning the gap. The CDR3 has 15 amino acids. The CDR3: CASSSRTGGREKLFF. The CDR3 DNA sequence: TGTGCCAGCAGCTCCCGGACGGGAGGGCGGGAAAAACTGTTTTTT.

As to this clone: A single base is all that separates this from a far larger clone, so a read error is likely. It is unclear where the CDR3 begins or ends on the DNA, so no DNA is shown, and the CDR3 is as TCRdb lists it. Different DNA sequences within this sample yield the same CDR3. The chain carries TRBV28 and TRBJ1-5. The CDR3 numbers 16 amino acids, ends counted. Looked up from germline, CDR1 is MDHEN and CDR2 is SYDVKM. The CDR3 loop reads CASSTNVAFGNQPQHF.

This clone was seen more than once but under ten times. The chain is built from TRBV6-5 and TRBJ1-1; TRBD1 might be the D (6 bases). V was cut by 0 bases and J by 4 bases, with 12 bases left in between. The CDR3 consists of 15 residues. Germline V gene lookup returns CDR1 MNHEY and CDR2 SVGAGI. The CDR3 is CASSYSTGYGTEAFF. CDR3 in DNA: TGTGCCAGCAGTTACTCGACAGGTTATGGCACTGAAGCTTTCTTT.

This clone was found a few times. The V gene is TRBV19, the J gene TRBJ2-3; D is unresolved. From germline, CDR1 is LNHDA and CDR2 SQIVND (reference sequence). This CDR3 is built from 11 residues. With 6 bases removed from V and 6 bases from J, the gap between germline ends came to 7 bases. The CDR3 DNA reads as TGTGCCAGTAGAATAAAGGATACGCAGTATTTT. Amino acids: CASRIKDTQYF.

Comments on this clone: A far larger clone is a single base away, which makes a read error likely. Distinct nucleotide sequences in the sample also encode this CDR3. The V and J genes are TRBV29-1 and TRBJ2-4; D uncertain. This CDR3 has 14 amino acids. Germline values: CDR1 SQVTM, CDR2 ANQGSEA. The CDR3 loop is CSVESEWPKNIQYF. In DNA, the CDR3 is TGCAGCGTTGAAAGTGAATGGCCCAAGAACATTCAGTACTTC.

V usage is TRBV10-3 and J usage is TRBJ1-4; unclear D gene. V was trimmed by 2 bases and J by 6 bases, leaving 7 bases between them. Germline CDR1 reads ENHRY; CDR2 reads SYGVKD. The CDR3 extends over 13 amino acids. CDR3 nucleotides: TGTGCCATCAGTGAGGGCAGACATGAAAAACTGTTTTTT. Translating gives CAISEGRHEKLFF.